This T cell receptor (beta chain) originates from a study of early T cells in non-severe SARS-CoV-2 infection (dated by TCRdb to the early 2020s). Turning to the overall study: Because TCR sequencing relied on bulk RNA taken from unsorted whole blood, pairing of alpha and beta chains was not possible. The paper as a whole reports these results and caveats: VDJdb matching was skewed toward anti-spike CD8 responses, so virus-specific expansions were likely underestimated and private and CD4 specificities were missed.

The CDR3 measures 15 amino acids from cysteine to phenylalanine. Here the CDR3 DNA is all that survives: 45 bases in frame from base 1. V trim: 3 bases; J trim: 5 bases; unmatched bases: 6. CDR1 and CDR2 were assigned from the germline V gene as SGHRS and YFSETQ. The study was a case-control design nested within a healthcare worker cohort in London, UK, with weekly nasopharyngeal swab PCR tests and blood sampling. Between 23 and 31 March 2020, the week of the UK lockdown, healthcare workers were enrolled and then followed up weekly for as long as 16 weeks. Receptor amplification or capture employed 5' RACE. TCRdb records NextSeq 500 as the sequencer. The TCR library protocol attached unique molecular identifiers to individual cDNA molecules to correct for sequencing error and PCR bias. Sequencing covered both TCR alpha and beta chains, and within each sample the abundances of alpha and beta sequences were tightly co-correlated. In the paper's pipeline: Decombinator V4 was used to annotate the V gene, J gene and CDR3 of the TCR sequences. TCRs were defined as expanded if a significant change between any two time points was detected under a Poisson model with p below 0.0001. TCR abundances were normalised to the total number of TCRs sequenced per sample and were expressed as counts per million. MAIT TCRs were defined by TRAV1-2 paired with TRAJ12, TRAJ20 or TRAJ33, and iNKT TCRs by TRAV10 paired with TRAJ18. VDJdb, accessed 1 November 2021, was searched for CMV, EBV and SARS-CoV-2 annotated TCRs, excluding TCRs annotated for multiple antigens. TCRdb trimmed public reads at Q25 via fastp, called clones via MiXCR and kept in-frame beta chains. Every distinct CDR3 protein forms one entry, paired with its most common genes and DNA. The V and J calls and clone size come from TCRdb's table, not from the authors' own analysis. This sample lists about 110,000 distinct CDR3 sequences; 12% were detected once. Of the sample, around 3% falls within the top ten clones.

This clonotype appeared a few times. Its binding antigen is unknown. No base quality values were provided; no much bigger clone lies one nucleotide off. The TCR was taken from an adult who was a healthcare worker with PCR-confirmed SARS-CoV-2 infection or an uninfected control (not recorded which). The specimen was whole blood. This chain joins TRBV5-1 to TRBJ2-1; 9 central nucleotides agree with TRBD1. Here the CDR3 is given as CASSSGQGWDNEQFF. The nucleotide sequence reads TGCGCCAGCAGCTCGGGACAGGGATGGGACAATGAGCAGTTCTTC.